Shown below are 25 T cell receptor beta chains from a single sample sequenced in a study of CD8 T cells in Susac syndrome (dated by TCRdb to the late 2010s). The library was made by the immunoSEQ multiplex PCR assay. RNA was extracted using the RNeasy kit, and roughly 0.5 to 1 microgram was reverse transcribed with random hexamers. TCRdb ran its own pipeline on the public reads, namely fastp trimming at Q25 and MiXCR clone calling, and kept in-frame beta chains. Rows matching on CDR3 protein sequence are summarized as one entry with the most common DNA and genes. For this sample there are more than 70,000 distinct CDR3 sequences; 90% to 95% appear just once. The ten largest clones take up over 0.25% of the sample. What was sequenced was CD8+ T cells from PBMCs. These receptors originate from a human donor in good health.

The rearrangement joins TRBV2 to TRBJ1-4, with D possibly matching TRBD1 (6 bases). CDR3 length equals 15 residues. Trimming pared 4 bases from V and 0 bases from J, leaving 9 bases between. Germline CDR1 and CDR2: SNHLY and FYNNEI. The CDR3 here is CASSVGQPTNEKLFF. The CDR3 coding sequence is TGTGCCAGCAGTGTTGGACAGCCAACTAATGAAAAACTGTTTTTT.

The chain uses TRBV29-1 and TRBJ1-1, with D perhaps TRBD1 (6 bases). Germline V gene data show CDR1 as SQVTM and CDR2 as ANQGSEA. The CDR3 length is 12 residues. V shed 7 bases and J shed 10 bases, with 19 bases lying between them. The CDR3 loop is CSDGTSPLRAFF. The CDR3 bases are TGCAGCGATGGGACAAGTCCACTGAGAGCTTTCTTT.

The chain links TRBV7-9 to TRBJ2-4, with D perhaps matching TRBD1 (6 bases). Germline CDR1 SEHNR, CDR2 FQNEAQ (reference sequence). V was shortened by 3 bases and J by 5 bases, with 8 bases between the two germline ends. The CDR3 sequence is 13 residues long. The DNA for the CDR3 is TGTGCCAGCAGCTTTGAGGGGGAAAACATTCAGTACTTC. This gives the protein CASSFEGENIQYF.

The chain uses TRBV29-1 and TRBJ1-2; D unresolved. Trimming removed 5 bases at V and 2 bases at J, with 9 bases between. This CDR3 is built from 12 residues. Germline CDR1 SQVTM, CDR2 ANQGSEA. The CDR3 spells CSVLDENYGYTF. The CDR3 coding sequence is TGCAGCGTTCTCGATGAAAACTATGGCTACACCTTC.

This chain joins TRBV7-9 and TRBJ2-3; no clear D gene. CDR1 and CDR2 (germline): SEHNR, FQNEAQ (reference sequence). Trimming cost V 3 bases and J 11 bases, with 15 bases left between them. This CDR3 is 13 amino acids long. CDR3 in amino acids: CASSLGLVGEQYF. CDR3 in DNA: TGTGCCAGCAGCTTGGGCCTCGTTGGGGAGCAGTATTTT.

V usage is TRBV3-1 and J usage is TRBJ2-1; 14 bases agree with TRBD2. This CDR3 is 18 amino acids long. V lost 4 bases, J lost 3 bases, and 8 bases stayed unmatched. CDR1 and CDR2 from the germline V gene are LGHDT and YNNKEL (reference sequence). CDR3 region: CASSLGLAGGPVYNEQFF. As DNA, the CDR3 is TGTGCCAGCAGCCTAGGACTAGCGGGGGGCCCCGTCTACAATGAGCAGTTCTTC.

This chain joins TRBV27 and TRBJ2-3, with 11 nucleotides matching TRBD2. Germline V gene lookup returns CDR1 MNHEY and CDR2 SMNVEV (reference sequence). J gave up 2 bases and V 6 bases, and 4 bases lay outside the gene matches. CDR3 length equals 15 residues. The CDR3 DNA reads as TGTGCCAGCAGCTCACTAGCGGGGGTCACAGATACGCAGTATTTT. This codes for CASSSLAGVTDTQYF.

This clonotype was recorded only once. This chain links TRBV12-3 or TRBV12-4 with TRBJ1-2; 7 bases map to TRBD1. With V trimmed by 8 bases and J by 6 bases, 6 bases remained unmatched. The CDR3 covers 12 residues. CDR3 loop: CASAARGDGYTF. The CDR3 DNA follows: TGTGCCAGCGCAGCCAGGGGGGATGGCTACACCTTC.

This sequence joins TRBV4-1 and TRBJ2-7, with D tentatively TRBD1 or TRBD2 (6 bases each). Germline CDR1 and CDR2: MGHRA and YSYEKL. Trimming shortened V by 3 bases and J by 4 bases, and 19 bases separated the two germline ends. The CDR3 totals 16 residues. CDR3 DNA sequence: TGCGCCAGCAGCCATGAGGGGGACGGGGAGGATTACGAGCAGTACTTC. Protein product: CASSHEGDGEDYEQYF.

This chain connects TRBV19 to TRBJ2-5, with 8 bases lining up with TRBD1. This CDR3 spans 15 amino acids. The trim removed 3 bases at V and 5 bases at J, leaving 8 bases unmatched. The germline CDR1 and CDR2 sequences are LNHDA and SQIVND (reference sequence). This chain's CDR3 is CASSIVGGQVETQYF. CDR3 bases: TGTGCCAGTAGTATCGTTGGGGGACAGGTGGAGACCCAGTACTTC.

The chain is built from TRBV5-4 and TRBJ2-3; D perhaps matches TRBD1 (5 bases). V was pared by 0 bases and J by 2 bases, with 10 bases between. Looked up from germline, CDR1 is SGHNT and CDR2 is YYREEE (reference sequence). CDR3 length equals 15 residues. The chain's CDR3 is CASSLGTPFTDTQYF. For the CDR3, the DNA is TGTGCCAGCAGCTTGGGGACACCGTTCACAGATACGCAGTATTTT.

This chain connects TRBV7-9 to TRBJ1-2; TRBD1 matches at 8 bases. The germline gives CDR1 SEHNR, CDR2 FQNEAQ (reference sequence). The CDR3 sequence is 13 residues long. V trimming: 4 bases; J trimming: 3 bases; junction bases outside the gene matches: 1. The CDR3 loop is CASSSTGDYGYTF. The CDR3 bases are TGTGCCAGCAGCTCGACAGGGGACTATGGCTACACCTTC.

The CDR3 bases are TGCAGTGCTAGAGATCCTAACACTTTAGAAGCTTTCTTT. Protein product: CSARDPNTLEAFF. V gene TRBV20-1 combines with J gene TRBJ1-1; D unclear. The V gene lost 0 bases and the J gene lost 8 bases, with 13 bases spanning the gap. CDR3 length: 13 amino acids. CDR1 is DFQATT and CDR2 is SNEGSKA in the germline V gene (reference sequence).

The genes are TRBV7-9 and TRBJ2-7; no clear D. CDR1 is SEHNR, CDR2 FQNEAQ, per germline (reference sequence). The V gene lost 3 bases and the J gene lost 6 bases, with 9 bases spanning the gap. The CDR3 is 12 amino acids. Written as DNA, the CDR3 is TGTGCCAGCAGCTTGGATTCCCTCGAGCAGTACTTC. Its protein product is CASSLDSLEQYF.

This sequence joins TRBV7-8 and TRBJ2-3; the D gene could be TRBD1 or TRBD2 (5 bases each). V was trimmed by 4 bases and J by 4 bases, leaving 18 bases between them. Germline values: CDR1 SGHVS, CDR2 FQNEAQ. This CDR3 is built from 16 residues. Here the CDR3 DNA reads TGTGCCAGCAGCTGGGGAAGGGGAGAGTTAGCAGATACGCAGTATTTT. Protein sequence: CASSWGRGELADTQYF.

The J gene is TRBJ2-6, the V gene TRBV5-1; D possibly corresponds to TRBD1 (5 bases). The CDR3 contains 14 residues. Trimming took 6 bases from V and 0 from J, leaving 7 bases between them. Germline loops: CDR1 SGHRS, CDR2 YFSETQ. Written as DNA, the CDR3 is TGCGCCAGCACCCAGGGCTCTGGGGCCAACGTCCTGACTTTC. Translation gives CASTQGSGANVLTF.

The chain couples TRBV12-3 or TRBV12-4 to TRBJ2-3; no clear D. The CDR3 consists of 15 residues. V dropped 2 bases and J dropped 1 base, with 10 bases sitting between them. This CDR3 is CASSLRVTRTDTQYF. In nucleotides, the CDR3 is TGTGCCAGCAGTTTAAGGGTTACCCGCACAGATACGCAGTATTTT.

The CDR3 coding sequence is TGCGCCAGCAGCCAACCCTCCGATCCCCCGGGGTACGAGCAGTACTTC. Translation gives CASSQPSDPPGYEQYF. The V call is TRBV4-1, the J call TRBJ2-7; D perhaps matches TRBD2 (5 bases). Trimming pared 2 bases from V and 4 bases from J, leaving 18 bases between. Germline V gene lookup returns CDR1 MGHRA and CDR2 YSYEKL. There are 16 residues in the CDR3.

This clonotype has a single count. The chain joins TRBV6-5 to TRBJ1-3; D possibly corresponds to TRBD1 (5 bases). The germline V and J ends were trimmed by 0 bases and 2 bases, with 11 bases remaining between them. Looked up from germline, CDR1 is MNHEY and CDR2 is SVGAGI. CDR3 length equals 16 residues. The CDR3 DNA follows: TGTGCCAGCAGTTACTCCCCGGCAGGGCCTGGAAACACCATATATTTT. Protein product: CASSYSPAGPGNTIYF.

This rearrangement joins TRBV13 to TRBJ2-7; 10 bases align to TRBD2. This CDR3 contains 17 residues. Germline V gene sequence: CDR1 PRHDT, CDR2 FYEKMQ (reference sequence). The ends lost 5 bases at V and 0 bases at J; junction bases unmatched: 10. The CDR3 DNA sequence: TGTGCCAGCAGCAGCCCAGCGGGGGGGCCCGGCTCCTACGAGCAGTACTTC. It specifies CASSSPAGGPGSYEQYF. Using reference TRBV13 and TRBJ2-7 for the parts outside the CDR3, the full variable domain is AAGVIQSPRHLIKEKRETATLKCYPIPRHDTVYWYQQGPGQDPQFLISFYEKMQSDKGSIPDRFSAQQFSDYHSELNMSSLELGDSALYFCASSSPAGGPGSYEQYFGPGTRLTVT.

The CDR3 sequence is CASSVDLGGNTQYF. As DNA, the CDR3 is TGTGCCAGCAGCGTAGATCTAGGGGGTAATACGCAGTATTTT. The J gene is TRBJ2-3, the V gene TRBV9; maybe TRBD1 (6 bases). This CDR3 comprises 14 residues. Trimming removed 0 bases from V and 7 bases from J, with 12 bases in between. Germline CDR1 SGDLS, CDR2 YYNGEE.

The chain carries TRBV2 and TRBJ2-7; 11 nucleotides agree with TRBD1. This CDR3 spans 13 amino acids. Looked up from germline, CDR1 is SNHLY and CDR2 is FYNNEI. V shed 8 bases and J 4 bases; nucleotides not matched to a gene: 4. The CDR3 here is CASQGQGGYEQYF. The CDR3 DNA follows: TGTGCCAGCCAGGGACAGGGGGGTTACGAGCAGTACTTC.

This clonotype was recorded once. This sequence joins TRBV5-6 and TRBJ1-1; weak D call: TRBD1 (5 bases). The V end was cut by 4 bases, the J end by 6 bases, with 10 bases between. Germline-derived CDR1 and CDR2 are SGHDT and YYEEEE. The CDR3 runs 12 residues. The CDR3 protein is CASSAGGAEAFF. The CDR3 nucleotides are TGTGCCAGCAGCGCGGGGGGAGCTGAAGCTTTCTTT.

The V and J genes are TRBV13 and TRBJ2-7; 10 nucleotides agree with TRBD2. Trimming took 1 base from V and 5 from J; bases not matched to a gene: 8. Germline V gives CDR1 PRHDT, CDR2 FYEKMQ (reference sequence). The CDR3 is made up of 16 amino acids. This CDR3 is CASSLVGAGGPHEQYF. The CDR3 DNA is TGTGCCAGCAGCTTAGTCGGAGCGGGGGGGCCTCACGAGCAGTACTTC.

V is TRBV25-1 and J is TRBJ2-7; D might be TRBD2 (6 bases). Per germline, CDR1 MGHDK and CDR2 SYGVNS. Trimming pared 3 bases from V and 3 bases from J, leaving 24 bases between. The CDR3 has 18 residues. CDR3 sequence: CASSELGGERMRDYEQYF. CDR3 in DNA: TGTGCCAGCAGTGAGCTCGGCGGGGAGCGGATGAGGGACTACGAGCAGTACTTC.